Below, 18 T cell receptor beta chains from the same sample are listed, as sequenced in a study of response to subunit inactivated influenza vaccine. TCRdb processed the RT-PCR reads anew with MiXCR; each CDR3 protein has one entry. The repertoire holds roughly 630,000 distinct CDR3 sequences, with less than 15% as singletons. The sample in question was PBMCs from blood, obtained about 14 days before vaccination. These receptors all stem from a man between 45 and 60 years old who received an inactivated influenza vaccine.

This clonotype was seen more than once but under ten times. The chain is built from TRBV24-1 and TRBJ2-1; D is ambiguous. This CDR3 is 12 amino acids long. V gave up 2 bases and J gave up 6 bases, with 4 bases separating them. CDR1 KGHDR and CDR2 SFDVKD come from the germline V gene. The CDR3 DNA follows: TGTGCCACCAGTGATTCACTCAATGAGCAGTTCTTC. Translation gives CATSDSLNEQFF.

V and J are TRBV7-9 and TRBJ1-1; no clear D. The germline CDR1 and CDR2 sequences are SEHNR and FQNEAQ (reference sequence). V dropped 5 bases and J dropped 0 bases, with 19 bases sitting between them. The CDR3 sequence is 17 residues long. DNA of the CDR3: TGTGCCAGCAGCGACGGTCAGCGGAGGATGGTGAACACTGAAGCTTTCTTT. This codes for CASSDGQRRMVNTEAFF.

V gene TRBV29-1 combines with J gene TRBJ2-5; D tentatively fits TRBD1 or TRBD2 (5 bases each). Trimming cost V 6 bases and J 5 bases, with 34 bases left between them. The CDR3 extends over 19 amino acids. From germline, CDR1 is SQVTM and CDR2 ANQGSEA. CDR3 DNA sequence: TGCAGCGTCGGCAATTGGGGCTGGTCGGGCCCTAGCCCTCGGGAGACCCAGTACTTC. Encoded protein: CSVGNWGWSGPSPRETQYF.

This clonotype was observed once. The CDR3 protein is CATSTQGTEAFF. DNA of the CDR3: TGTGCCACCAGCACACAGGGCACTGAAGCTTTCTTT. This chain connects TRBV24-1 to TRBJ1-1; maybe TRBD1 (6 bases). V was pared by 7 bases and J by 4 bases, with 9 bases between. Germline V gene sequence: CDR1 KGHDR, CDR2 SFDVKD. The CDR3 extends over 12 amino acids.

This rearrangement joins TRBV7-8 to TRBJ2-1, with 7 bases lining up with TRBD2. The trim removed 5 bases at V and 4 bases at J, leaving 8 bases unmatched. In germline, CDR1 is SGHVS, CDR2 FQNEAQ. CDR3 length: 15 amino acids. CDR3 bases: TGTGCCAGCAGCACCCAGCGGGGCCCTTACAATGAGCAGTTCTTC. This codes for CASSTQRGPYNEQFF.

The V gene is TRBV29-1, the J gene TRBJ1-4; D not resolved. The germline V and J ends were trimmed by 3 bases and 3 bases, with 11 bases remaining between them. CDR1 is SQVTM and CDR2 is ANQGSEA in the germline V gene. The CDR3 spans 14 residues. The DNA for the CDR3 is TGCAGCGTTGATGACGGGGAGCCTAATGAAAAACTGTTTTTT. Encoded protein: CSVDDGEPNEKLFF.

The CDR3 loop is CASSAPNEQFF. The DNA for the CDR3 is TGTGCCAGCAGTGCACCCAATGAGCAGTTCTTC. The V call is TRBV2, the J call TRBJ2-1; unclear D gene. This CDR3 is 11 amino acids long. From germline, CDR1 is SNHLY and CDR2 FYNNEI. The ends were cut back, 4 bases at V and 6 bases at J, with 4 bases in the middle.

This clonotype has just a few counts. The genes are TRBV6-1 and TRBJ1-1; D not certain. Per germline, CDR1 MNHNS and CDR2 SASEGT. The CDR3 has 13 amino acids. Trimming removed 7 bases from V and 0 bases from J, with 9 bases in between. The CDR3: CASIGNMNTEAFF. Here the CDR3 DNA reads TGTGCCAGCATTGGCAACATGAACACTGAAGCTTTCTTT.

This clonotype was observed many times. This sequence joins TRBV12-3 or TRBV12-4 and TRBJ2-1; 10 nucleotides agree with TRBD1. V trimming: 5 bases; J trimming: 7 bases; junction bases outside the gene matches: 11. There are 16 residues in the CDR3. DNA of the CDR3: TGTGCCAGCAGTGGTAATACCGGGACAGGGGTAAATGAGCAGTTCTTC. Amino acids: CASSGNTGTGVNEQFF.

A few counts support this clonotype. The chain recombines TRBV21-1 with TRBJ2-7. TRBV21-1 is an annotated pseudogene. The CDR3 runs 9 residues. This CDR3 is CASSTRTDF. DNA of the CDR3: TGTGCCAGCAGCACACGGACCGACTTC.

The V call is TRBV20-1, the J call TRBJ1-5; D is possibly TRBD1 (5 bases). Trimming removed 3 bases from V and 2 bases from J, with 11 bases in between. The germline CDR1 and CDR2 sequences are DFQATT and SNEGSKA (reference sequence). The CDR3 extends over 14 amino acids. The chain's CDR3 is CSARMGPGNQPQHF. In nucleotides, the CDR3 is TGCAGTGCTAGGATGGGACCGGGCAATCAGCCCCAGCATTTT.

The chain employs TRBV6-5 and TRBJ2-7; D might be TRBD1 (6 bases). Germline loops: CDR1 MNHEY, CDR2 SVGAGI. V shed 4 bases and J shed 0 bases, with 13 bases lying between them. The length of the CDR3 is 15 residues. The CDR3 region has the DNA TGTGCCAGCAGTTCACTACCGGACAGCTCCTACGAGCAGTACTTC. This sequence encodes CASSSLPDSSYEQYF.

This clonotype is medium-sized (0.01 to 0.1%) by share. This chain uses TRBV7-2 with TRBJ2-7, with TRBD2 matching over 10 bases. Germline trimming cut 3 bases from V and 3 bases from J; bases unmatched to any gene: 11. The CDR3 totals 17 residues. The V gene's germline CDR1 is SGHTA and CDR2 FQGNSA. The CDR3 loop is CASSFSTSGNGGYEQYF. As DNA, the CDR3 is TGTGCCAGCAGCTTTTCAACTAGCGGGAATGGGGGCTACGAGCAGTACTTC.

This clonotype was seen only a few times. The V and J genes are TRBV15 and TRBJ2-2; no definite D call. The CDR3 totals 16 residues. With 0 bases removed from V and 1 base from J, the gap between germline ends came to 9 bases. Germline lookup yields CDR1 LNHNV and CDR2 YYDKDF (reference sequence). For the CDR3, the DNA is TGTGCCACCAGCAGAGATCGTCCAGGGAACACCGGGGAGCTGTTTTTT. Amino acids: CATSRDRPGNTGELFF.

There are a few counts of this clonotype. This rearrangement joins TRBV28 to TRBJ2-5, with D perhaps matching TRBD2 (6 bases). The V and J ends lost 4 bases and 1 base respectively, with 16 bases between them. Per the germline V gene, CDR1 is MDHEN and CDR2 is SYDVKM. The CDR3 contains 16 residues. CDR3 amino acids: CASSSRSGLPQETQYF. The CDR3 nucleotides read TGTGCCAGCAGTTCCAGATCGGGACTCCCCCAAGAGACCCAGTACTTC.

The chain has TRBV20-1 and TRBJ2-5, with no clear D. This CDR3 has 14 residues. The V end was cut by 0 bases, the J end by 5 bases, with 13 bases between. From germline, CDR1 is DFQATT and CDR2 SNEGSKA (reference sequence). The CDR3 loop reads CSARDPPGFETQYF. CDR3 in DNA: TGCAGTGCTAGAGACCCCCCTGGATTCGAGACCCAGTACTTC.

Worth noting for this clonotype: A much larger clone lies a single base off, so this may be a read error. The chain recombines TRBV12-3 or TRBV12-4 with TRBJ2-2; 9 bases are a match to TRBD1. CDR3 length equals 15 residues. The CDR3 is CASSPRTGDTGGLFF. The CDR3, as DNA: TGTGCCAGCAGCCCCCGGACAGGGGACACCGGGGGGCTGTTTTTT.

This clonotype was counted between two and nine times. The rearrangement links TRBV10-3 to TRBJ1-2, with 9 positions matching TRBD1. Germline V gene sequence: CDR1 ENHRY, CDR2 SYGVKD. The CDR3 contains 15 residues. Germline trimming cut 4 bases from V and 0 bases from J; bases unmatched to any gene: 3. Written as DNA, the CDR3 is TGTGCCATCAGTGTCGGACAGGGGTCTAACTATGGCTACACCTTC. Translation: CAISVGQGSNYGYTF.